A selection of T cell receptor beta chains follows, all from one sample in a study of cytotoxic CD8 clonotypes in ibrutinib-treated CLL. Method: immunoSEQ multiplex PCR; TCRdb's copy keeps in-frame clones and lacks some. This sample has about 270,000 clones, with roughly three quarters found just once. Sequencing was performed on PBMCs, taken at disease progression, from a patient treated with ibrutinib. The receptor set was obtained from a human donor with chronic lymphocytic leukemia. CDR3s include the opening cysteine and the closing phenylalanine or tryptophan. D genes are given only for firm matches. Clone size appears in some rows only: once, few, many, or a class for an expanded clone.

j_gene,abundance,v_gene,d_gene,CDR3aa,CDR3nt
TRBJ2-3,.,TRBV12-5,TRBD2,CASGFSGGTDTQYF,TGTGCTAGTGGTTTTAGCGGGGGCACAGATACGCAGTATTTT
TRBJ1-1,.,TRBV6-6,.,CASSQTRGTEAFF,TGTGCCAGCAGTCAGACCAGGGGTACTGAAGCTTTCTTT
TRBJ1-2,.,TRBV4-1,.,CASSQGRIGGYTF,TGCGCCAGCAGCCAAGGCAGGATTGGGGGCTACACCTTC
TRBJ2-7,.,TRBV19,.,CASSIDGGMSVYEQYF,TGTGCCAGTAGTATAGATGGGGGTATGAGTGTCTACGAGCAGTACTTC
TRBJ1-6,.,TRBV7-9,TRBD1,CASSLSDRYNSPLHF,TGTGCCAGCAGCTTATCGGACAGGTATAATTCACCCCTCCACTTT
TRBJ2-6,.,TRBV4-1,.,CASSPDSYSGANVLTF,TGCGCCAGCAGCCCGGACAGCTACTCTGGGGCCAACGTCCTGACTTTC
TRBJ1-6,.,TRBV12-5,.,CASALGESSYNSPLHF,TGTGCTAGTGCCCTCGGGGAAAGCTCCTATAATTCACCCCTCCACTTT
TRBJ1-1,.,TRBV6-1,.,CASSEEAWSTEAFF,TGTGCCAGCAGTGAAGAAGCCTGGAGCACTGAAGCTTTCTTT
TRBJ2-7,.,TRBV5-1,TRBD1,CASSPRTGGSPTQYF,TGCGCCAGCAGCCCAAGGACAGGGGGATCCCCGACGCAGTACTTC
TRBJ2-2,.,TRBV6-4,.,CASRDNDWNTGELFF,TGTGCCAGCAGAGATAATGACTGGAACACCGGGGAGCTGTTTTTT
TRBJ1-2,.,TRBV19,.,CASSIEAGFNYGYTF,TGTGCCAGTAGTATAGAAGCCGGGTTCAACTATGGCTACACCTTC
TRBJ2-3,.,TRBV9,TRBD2,CASSVVAGSTDTQYF,TGTGCCAGCAGCGTAGTAGCGGGAAGTACAGATACGCAGTATTTT
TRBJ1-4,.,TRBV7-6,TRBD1,CASSARQGGWTNEKLFF,TGTGCCAGCAGCGCCCGACAGGGAGGTTGGACTAATGAAAAACTGTTTTTT
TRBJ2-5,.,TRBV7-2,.,CASSLAVPGLGQETQYF,TGTGCCAGCAGCTTAGCTGTGCCGGGTTTAGGCCAAGAGACCCAGTACTTC
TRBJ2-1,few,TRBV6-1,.,CASSVGVLGDKQFF,TGTGCCAGCAGTGTAGGGGTGCTGGGGGATAAGCAGTTCTTC
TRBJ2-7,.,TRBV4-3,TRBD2,CASSQGGGGSYEQYF,TGCGCCAGCAGCCAGGGTGGCGGGGGATCCTACGAGCAGTACTTC
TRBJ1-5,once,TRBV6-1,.,CASSEAGSNQPQHF,TGTGCCAGCAGTGAAGCGGGCAGCAATCAGCCCCAGCATTTT
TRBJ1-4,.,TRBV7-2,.,CASSRRTGSGNEKLFF,TGTGCCAGCAGCCGTAGGACGGGGAGTGGTAATGAAAAACTGTTTTTT